Below, 17 T cell receptor beta chains from the same sample are listed, as sequenced in a study of shared T cell receptors in the human thymus. TCRdb's copy holds only in-frame clones and misses some; the assay was immunoSEQ multiplex PCR. The sample holds roughly 550,000 clones, around 78% seen once. These records were also assigned to another study, of human thymus T cells.

The sample comprised thymocytes. All receptors come from a boy under two years old with a congenital heart defect.

This clone has only one observation. This chain connects TRBV18 to TRBJ2-3; tentative D call: TRBD1 (6 bases). Trimming shortened V by 3 bases and J by 2 bases, and 15 bases separated the two germline ends. Per the germline V gene, CDR1 is KGHSH and CDR2 is LQKENI. The CDR3 covers 16 residues. The CDR3 region is CASSPDRGPHTDTQYF. DNA for the CDR3: TGTGCCAGCTCACCGGACAGAGGCCCCCACACAGATACGCAGTATTTT.

The V gene is TRBV5-1, the J gene TRBJ1-2; 9 bases match TRBD1. J lost 4 bases, V lost 0 bases, and 7 bases had no gene match. This CDR3 region has 16 residues. CDR1 SGHRS and CDR2 YFSETQ come from the germline V gene. The CDR3 nucleotides are TGCGCCAGCAGCTTGGCAACAGGGGGCGCGATCTATGGCTACACCTTC. As protein: CASSLATGGAIYGYTF.

The rearrangement links TRBV4-2 to TRBJ2-3; 10 positions match TRBD2. The germline gives CDR1 LGHNA, CDR2 YNFKEQ. V gave up 1 base and J gave up 1 base; unmatched junction bases: 8. CDR3 length equals 18 residues. CDR3 loop: CASSQGSSGSLGTDTQYF. The CDR3 DNA reads TGTGCCAGCAGCCAAGGGTCTAGCGGGAGTTTGGGCACAGATACGCAGTATTTT.

V and J are TRBV19 and TRBJ1-2; D gene ambiguous. The germline CDR1 and CDR2 sequences are LNHDA and SQIVND (reference sequence). The CDR3 consists of 17 residues. V was shortened by 6 bases and J by 3 bases, with 23 bases between the two germline ends. The CDR3 sequence is CASSLGNRGARDYGYTF. The CDR3 coding sequence is TGTGCCAGTAGCCTGGGGAATCGGGGAGCCCGGGACTATGGCTACACCTTC.

The rearrangement joins TRBV5-1 to TRBJ2-1; TRBD1 matches 8 bases. Germline values: CDR1 SGHRS, CDR2 YFSETQ. With 0 bases clipped from V and 13 bases from J, the junction kept 27 bases outside the gene matches. The CDR3 covers 20 residues. The CDR3: CASSLVPHPRTGLGTPSQFF. For the CDR3, the DNA is TGCGCCAGCAGCTTGGTTCCCCACCCACGGACAGGGCTCGGGACTCCATCTCAGTTCTTC.

The chain links TRBV28 to TRBJ2-5; 9 bases are shared with TRBD1. The CDR3 sequence is 18 residues long. Looked up from germline, CDR1 is MDHEN and CDR2 is SYDVKM. The ends lost 0 bases at V and 0 bases at J; junction bases unmatched: 8. The CDR3 loop is CASSLCKWGQGHQETQYF. The CDR3 DNA reads TGTGCCAGCAGTTTATGTAAGTGGGGACAGGGACACCAAGAGACCCAGTACTTC.

The chain joins TRBV4-3 to TRBJ2-7, with TRBD2 matching over 7 bases. Trimming took 0 bases from V and 0 from J; bases not matched to a gene: 8. The CDR3 is 17 amino acids. The germline gives CDR1 LGHNA, CDR2 YSLEER. The DNA for the CDR3 is TGCGCCAGCAGCCAAGATTGGGAACCGGGAGGCTCCTACGAGCAGTACTTC. Protein: CASSQDWEPGGSYEQYF.

The chain couples TRBV29-1 to TRBJ1-1, with TRBD1 as a possible D gene (6 bases). Trimming pared 5 bases from V and 8 bases from J, leaving 9 bases between. Germline V gene sequence: CDR1 SQVTM, CDR2 ANQGSEA. The CDR3 covers 10 residues. The CDR3 protein is CSVRTAEAFF. In nucleotides, the CDR3 is TGCAGCGTTCGGACAGCGGAAGCTTTCTTT.

The chain employs TRBV6-4 and TRBJ2-7; D unclear. The V end was cut by 6 bases, the J end by 0 bases, with 6 bases between. From germline, CDR1 is MRHNA and CDR2 SNTAGT. The CDR3 extends over 12 amino acids. DNA for the CDR3: TGTGCCAGCAGGGCCCTCTCCTACGAGCAGTACTTC. Translation gives CASRALSYEQYF.

This rearrangement joins TRBV5-1 to TRBJ2-7; 10 bases fit TRBD1. With V trimmed by 4 bases and J by 0 bases, 13 bases remained unmatched. The germline CDR1 and CDR2 sequences are SGHRS and YFSETQ. The CDR3 is 18 residues long. CDR3 nucleotide sequence: TGCGCCAGCAGCCAACGAGTCAAGGACAGGGGGGTCTCCTACGAGCAGTACTTC. Translated: CASSQRVKDRGVSYEQYF.

J is TRBJ2-2 and V is TRBV19, with 8 bases fitting TRBD1. The CDR3 is made up of 15 amino acids. V lost 6 bases, J lost 6 bases, and 9 bases stayed unmatched. From germline, CDR1 is LNHDA and CDR2 SQIVND (reference sequence). DNA of the CDR3: TGTGCCAGTAGGCCCCTCAGGGGGCCCCCCGGGGAGCTGTTTTTT. Amino acids: CASRPLRGPPGELFF. The variable domain in full, with the rest retrieved from reference TRBV19 and TRBJ2-2, is DGGITQSPKYLFRKEGQNVTLSCEQNLNHDAMYWYRQDPGQGLRLIYYSQIVNDFQKGDIAEGYSVSREKKESFPLTVTSAQKNPTAFYLCASRPLRGPPGELFFGEGSRLTVL.

The chain is built from TRBV11-3 and TRBJ2-6; D may be TRBD1 (5 bases). The CDR3 runs to 16 residues. Germline V gene data show CDR1 as SGHNT and CDR2 as YENEEA. The V end lost 3 bases, the J end lost 4 bases, and 13 bases lay between the germline ends. This CDR3 is CASSLAGPLGANVLTF. The CDR3 nucleotides read TGTGCCAGCAGCTTGGCAGGGCCCTTGGGGGCCAACGTCCTGACTTTC.

The J gene is TRBJ2-7, the V gene TRBV19, with TRBD1 matching over 7 bases. This CDR3 region has 14 residues. Losses at the gene ends were 5 bases for V and 6 bases for J; bases not matched to a gene: 10. Germline V lookup: CDR1 LNHDA, CDR2 SQIVND (reference sequence). The CDR3 is CASSPPDRFREQYF. CDR3 DNA: TGTGCCAGTAGTCCTCCGGACAGGTTTCGCGAGCAGTACTTC.

This chain joins TRBV5-1 and TRBJ2-2; 8 bases fit TRBD1. The germline V gene encodes CDR1 SGHRS and CDR2 YFSETQ. The CDR3 loop spans 19 amino acids. V dropped 2 bases and J dropped 3; count of bases not matched to a gene: 15. The CDR3 loop reads CASSFGQGPGRGDTGELFF. The CDR3 DNA reads as TGCGCCAGCAGCTTCGGACAGGGCCCTGGAAGAGGGGACACCGGGGAGCTGTTTTTT.

This clone was counted a few times. V is TRBV29-1 and J is TRBJ2-1; TRBD1 agrees at 9 bases. V shed 7 bases and J 6 bases; nucleotides not matched to a gene: 19. CDR3 length: 17 residues. Germline CDR1 is SQVTM and CDR2 is ANQGSEA. CDR3 protein: CSARTGASSPRCNEQFF. The CDR3 DNA reads as TGCAGCGCTCGGACAGGGGCCTCAAGCCCTCGATGCAATGAGCAGTTCTTC.

The chain joins TRBV27 to TRBJ2-1; 7 bases map to TRBD2. Germline trimming cut 5 bases from V and 6 bases from J; bases unmatched to any gene: 13. The germline V gene has CDR1 MNHEY and CDR2 SMNVEV (reference sequence). The CDR3 spans 16 residues. The CDR3 loop is CASSLQTGTTTNEQFF. The CDR3 DNA reads as TGTGCCAGCAGTCTCCAGACCGGGACTACCACCAATGAGCAGTTCTTC.

This sequence joins TRBV12-5 and TRBJ2-5, with 8 bases matching TRBD2. The DNA matches TRBJ2-7 better at its end, which makes the J call doubtful. The CDR3 sequence is 14 residues long. In germline, CDR1 is LGHNT, CDR2 FRNRAP. This chain's CDR3 is CASAPGTSSYEQYF. CDR3 coding DNA: TGTGCTAGTGCTCCCGGGACTAGCTCCTACGAGCAGTACTTC.